This TCR beta chain is from a study of cytomegalovirus exposure and HLA in healthy donors (dated by TCRdb to 2016 to 2017). At the level of the whole study: An earlier analysis of 550 to 700 of the donors reported roughly 270 Gb of sequence data and 120 million or so unique TCR beta sequences from roughly 200 million T cells. Rather than drawing on any new phenotypic data, the later analysis identified candidate immune exposures from TCR beta sequences and the way those sequences occurred across donors. An early release that covered 640 HLA-typed donors contained approximately 300 gigabases of sequencing data and 80 million or so unique TCR sequences. In a later analysis, previously published TCR beta repertoires from hundreds of donors were re-analyzed and high-resolution HLA genotyping was added so that TCR occurrence patterns could be studied. Of the roughly 400 genotyped donors, approximately 83% fell in the genetic ancestry cluster associated with self-reported Caucasian donors. Among 398 genotyped donors of the cohort, an average of approximately 240,000 unique TCR beta nucleotide sequences were sequenced per donor, around 18% of them non-productive. Both class I and class II loci were covered by HLA typing, at four-digit resolution. Every discovery cohort repertoire had been produced on one sequencing platform. The study aimed to test whether signatures of past pathogen exposure could be identified by cataloging public T cell receptors. The study used immunosequencing to profile the T cell repertoires of some 600 subjects and linked those repertoires to cytomegalovirus serostatus. Alongside the repertoire data, information on donor age, sex, ethnicity and CMV serostatus was compiled. The number of typed donors differed by locus: about 620-630 for A, B, C, DRB1 and DQB1; roughly 510 for DQA1; approximately 600 for DPA1; and around 450 for DPB1. An earlier analysis of several hundred of the donors applied high-throughput TCR beta sequencing to assess whether each TCR beta V gene segment acted as functional or pseudogenic. Five DR-DQ haplotypes were treated as single units for association and clustering because of strong linkage in the cohort. The study combined high-throughput TCR immunosequencing, statistical association of individual TCRs with disease status, and machine learning to predict cytomegalovirus infection status. In a later genetic analysis, genome-wide SNP genotypes for about three fifths of the roughly 670 donors were used, and that subset was treated as a discovery cohort. Besides the first cohort of around 700 subjects, a separate validation cohort made up of 95 to 150 different subjects was used. Paper-wide results and their limitations: V-gene and J-gene trimming of TCR beta chains was associated with a missense DCLRE1C variant in a later genetic analysis, and the association was replicated in an independent cohort. A total of some 180 TCR beta chains were listed by the study as associated with cytomegalovirus. A few of the identified cytomegalovirus-associated TCR beta chains were confirmed in vitro to be specific for cytomegalovirus antigens. According to a later genetic analysis, donors in an Asian-associated ancestry cluster had fewer N-insertions in productive TCRs than the roughly 700-donor mean. Broadly in line with IMGT annotations, most TCR beta V segments showed up in productive rearrangements about 87% or about 30% of the time in an earlier analysis of several hundred of the donors. It was suggested by the authors that the approach could potentially be generalized to other disease states and immunological phenotypes. Seventeen rarely observed V segments, including chromosome 9 orphons, were excluded from the earlier analysis of almost 600 of the donors because counts were too low. The classifier was reported to diagnose cytomegalovirus status with high specificity and sensitivity in both the original cohort and the validation cohort. A further reported finding was that TCR beta sequences accurately predicted the HLA-A and HLA-B alleles for most subjects in the first cohort. Linkage disequilibrium might explain the correlated functional status among segregating V segments, but an unknown experimental factor could not be excluded. Most TCR sequences were seen in very few donors, while some public TCRs were found in many individuals. At a false discovery rate of 0.05, a later analysis linked roughly 17,000 TCR beta sequences to specific HLA alleles. In a later analysis, several top co-occurrence clusters were reported to appear linked to parvovirus B19, influenza, CMV and Epstein-Barr virus. Strong co-occurrence of HLA alleles, especially DR and DQ, made assigning TCR associations to individual alleles difficult. In a later analysis, TCR association rates were found to vary across HLA loci, with the most associated TCRs seen for DRB1 alleles and the fewest for HLA-C alleles. A group of highly shared sequence variants was considered likely to be a technical artifact of the sequencing pipeline. HLA typing was unavailable for some donors at each locus, so association tests used only the typed subset. In this cohort, only TCR beta chains were sequenced, and detectable features were limited by the absence of alpha or paired-chain data. Immune exposure information for the cohort was limited to CMV serostatus. In a later analysis, HLA-associated TCR beta chains were found to be more clonally expanded and to have lower generation probabilities than equally common non-associated chains. The presence/absence analyses assumed that sequencing depth was roughly uniform across donors, and that assumption may not be true. A later analysis found that most CMV-associated TCR beta chains appeared HLA-restricted, with HLA associations seemingly driven largely by CMV exposure.

Points on this clone: This clone's antigen is unknown.

Library creation used the immunoSEQ multiplex PCR assay. For the multiplex PCR, a mixture combining 60 forward primers for TCR Vbeta segments and 13 reverse primers for TCR Jbeta segments was used. The CDR3 region of rearranged TCR beta genes was amplified from genomic DNA by a multiplex PCR assay. The amplified TCR beta libraries were sequenced on the Illumina HiSeq System as 87-base-pair reads. Concerning the study's data processing: In a later analysis, tens of millions of unique TCR beta chains were counted across the 650 to 750 repertoires, and around 11 million of these chains were shared by at least two donors. A nearest-neighbor algorithm error-corrected the raw reads and collapsed the reads into unique sequences, merging closely related sequences to remove PCR and sequencing errors. Alignment of CDR3 sequences to IMGT reference sequences was used to assign V, D and J gene segments. For a sequence to be retained, a match of at least six nucleotides to both a V gene segment and a J gene segment was required. Rearrangements were called productive when the CDR3 lacked stop codons and stayed in frame with V and J; all others were non-productive. CDR3 was defined by IMGT convention, running from the second conserved V-encoded cysteine to the conserved J-encoded phenylalanine. The earlier analysis of 587 of the donors excluded sequences that lacked an unambiguous match to a single V gene segment. An earlier analysis of several hundred of the donors called V segments functional above 56.7% productive rearrangements and segregating when the between-donor standard deviation exceeded 5%. A statistical classification framework was built for diagnosing cytomegalovirus status from the catalog of TCR beta chain sequences. V and J gene assignment, in a later analysis, came from comparing TCR nucleotide sequences with IMGT/GENE-DB human TR gene sequences. The TCRdist pipeline was used in a later analysis to assign CDR3 sequences and most-parsimonious VDJ recombination scenarios. In a later analysis, each TCR beta chain was defined by its CDR3 amino acid sequence together with its V-gene family, and reads lacking a unique V-gene family were excluded. To address suspected cross-contamination and a sequencing artifact, a later analysis removed a few hundred highly shared, low-generation-probability nucleotide sequences. In a later analysis, a clonal expansion index was calculated for each public chain from normalized within-repertoire ranks of inferred template counts. In a later analysis, generation probabilities were computed with a VDJ recombination model fitted to out-of-frame rearrangements, and the resulting probabilities were checked against IGoR. A later analysis scored TCR-TCR, TCR-HLA and TCR-CMV co-occurrence with hypergeometric tests, applying a repertoire-size bias correction to TCR pairs. In a later analysis, false discovery rates were estimated by permuting HLA or CMV assignments 20 times. In a later analysis, co-occurring TCRs were grouped with DBSCAN, and TCRdist sequence similarity was added when clustering was performed within HLA-allele-positive subsets. Repertoires with fewer than 30,000 or more than 120,000 public chains, plus five repertoires with anomalous nucleotide sharing, were excluded from co-occurrence clustering. TCRdb's version of the immuneACCESS table is confined to in-frame rearrangements and falls short of the full clone set. An unresolved V gene accounts for under half of the shortfall where checked; the remainder is of unknown origin. V and J calls and clone size follow that table, whereas D and trimming were derived from the DNA. The table kept for this sample lists about 140,000 clones. The ten largest clones capture 0.96% of the sample.

The cohort comprised some 700 healthy bone marrow donors. At the time of sampling, all cohort members were nominally healthy, though unrecorded immune exposures were likely present. The donor tested CMV seronegative, placing the donor among the roughly 400 seronegative members of the cohort. A peripheral blood sample was provided by each donor, and peripheral blood mononuclear cells were used for TCR beta sequencing. Genomic DNA was extracted from the blood cell samples with the Qiagen DNeasy Blood Extraction Kit. This TCR derives from a male donor in good health and CMV-seronegative. What was sequenced was PBMCs.

The DNA sequence follows: TGTGCCAGCAGTAAAGTGGGGGGGGTGGAGACCCAGTACTTC. Translated, it gives CASSKVGGVETQYF. The rearrangement joined TRBV27 to TRBJ2-5; 7 middle bases align to TRBD2. Unmatched junction bases come to 8, with V trimmed by 5 bases and J by 5 bases. The CDR3 holds 14 amino acids from the cysteine to the phenylalanine. Left in the record is the CDR3 DNA by itself, 42 bases read in frame from the first base. CDR1 and CDR2 were assigned from the germline V gene (reference sequence) as MNHEY and SMNVEV.